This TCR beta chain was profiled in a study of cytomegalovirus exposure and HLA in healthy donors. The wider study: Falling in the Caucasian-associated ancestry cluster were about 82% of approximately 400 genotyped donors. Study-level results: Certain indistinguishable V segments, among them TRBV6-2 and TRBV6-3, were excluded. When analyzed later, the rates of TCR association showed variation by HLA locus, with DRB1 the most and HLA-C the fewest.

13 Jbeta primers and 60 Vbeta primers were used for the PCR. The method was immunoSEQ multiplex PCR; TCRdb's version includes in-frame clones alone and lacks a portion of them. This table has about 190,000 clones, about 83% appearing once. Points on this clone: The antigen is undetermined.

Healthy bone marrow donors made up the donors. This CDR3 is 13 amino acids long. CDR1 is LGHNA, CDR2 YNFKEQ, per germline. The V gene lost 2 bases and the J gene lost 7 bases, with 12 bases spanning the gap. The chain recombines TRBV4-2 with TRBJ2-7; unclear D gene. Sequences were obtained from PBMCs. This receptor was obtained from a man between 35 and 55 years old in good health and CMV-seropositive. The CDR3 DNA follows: TGTGCCAGCAGCCAAAGCGAGACTGGGGAGCAGTACTTC. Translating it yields CASSQSETGEQYF.